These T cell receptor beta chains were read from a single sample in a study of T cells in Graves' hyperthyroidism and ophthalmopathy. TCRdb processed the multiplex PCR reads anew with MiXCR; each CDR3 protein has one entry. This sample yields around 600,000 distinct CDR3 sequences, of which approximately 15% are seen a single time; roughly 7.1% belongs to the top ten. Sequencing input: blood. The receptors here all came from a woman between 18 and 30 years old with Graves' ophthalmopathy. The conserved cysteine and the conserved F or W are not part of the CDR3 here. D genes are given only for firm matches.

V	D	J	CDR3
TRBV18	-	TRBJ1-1	ASSPQGMTEAF
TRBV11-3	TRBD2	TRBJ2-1	ASSRGGPSYNEQF
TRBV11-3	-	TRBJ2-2	ASSLDPYRAAGELF
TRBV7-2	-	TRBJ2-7	ASTPKRVKYEQY
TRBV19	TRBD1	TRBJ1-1	ASSSGTGRISTEAF
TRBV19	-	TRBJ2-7	ASSIGGNEQY
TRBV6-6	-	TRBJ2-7	ASSYGDTGIEQY
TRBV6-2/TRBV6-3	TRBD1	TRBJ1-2	ASRSNRGREYGYT
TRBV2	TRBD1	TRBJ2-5	ASGGQGIETQY
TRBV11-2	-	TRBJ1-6	ASSLIQGTTPLH
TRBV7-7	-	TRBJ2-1	ASSLESYGEQF